The source of this T cell receptor beta chain is a study of shared T cell receptors in the human thymus. Generated by immunoSEQ multiplex PCR, the TCRdb table keeps only in-frame clones and is missing some. The data hold hundreds of thousands of clones, with approximately 89% observed a single time. This same sample was also part of a study on human thymus T cells. That work adds: Resections obtained during corrective heart surgery supplied the thymus tissue. Thymic and blood repertoires appeared to show biased V and J gene usage. Related research examined unrelated individuals and reported that their thymic repertoires overlapped highly.

This TCR derives from a boy younger than two with a congenital heart defect. The specimen was thymocytes.

The CDR3 sequence is CASSIKRQYYGYTF. The CDR3 DNA reads TGTGCCAGTAGCATAAAGCGGCAATACTATGGCTACACCTTC. The chain combines TRBV19 with TRBJ1-2, with D uncertain. This CDR3 has 14 residues. Germline assignment: CDR1 LNHDA and CDR2 SQIVND (reference sequence). Trimming stripped 6 bases from V and 3 bases from J, with 14 bases between.